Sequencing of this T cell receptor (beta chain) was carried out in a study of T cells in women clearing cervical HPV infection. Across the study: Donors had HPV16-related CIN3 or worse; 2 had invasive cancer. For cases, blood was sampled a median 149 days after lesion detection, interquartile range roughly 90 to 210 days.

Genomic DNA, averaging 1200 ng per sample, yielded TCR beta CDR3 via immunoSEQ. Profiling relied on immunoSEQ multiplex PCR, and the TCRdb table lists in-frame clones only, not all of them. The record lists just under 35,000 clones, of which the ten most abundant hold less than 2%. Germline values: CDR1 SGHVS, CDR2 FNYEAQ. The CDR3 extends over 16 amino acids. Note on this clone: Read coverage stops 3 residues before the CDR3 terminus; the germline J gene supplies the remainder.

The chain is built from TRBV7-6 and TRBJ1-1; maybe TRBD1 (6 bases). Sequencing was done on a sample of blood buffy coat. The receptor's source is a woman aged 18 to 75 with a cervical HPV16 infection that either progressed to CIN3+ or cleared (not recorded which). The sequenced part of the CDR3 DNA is TGTGCCAGCAGCTTAGTTAATCCAGGGGTTGGGGAGACA. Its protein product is CASSLVNPGVGET. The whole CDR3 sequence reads CASSLVNPGVGETAFF.